These T cell receptor beta chains were read from a single sample in a study of tumor-infiltrating lymphocytes in primary liver carcinoma. One entry per CDR3 protein results from TCRdb running MiXCR on the multiplex PCR reads. The table has some 100,000 distinct CDR3 sequences, about two thirds seen once. The sample was liver tumor tissue from sampling region 2. The source is a woman aged 55-69 years with primary liver carcinoma and hepatitis B virus infection. CDR3s include the opening cysteine and the closing phenylalanine or tryptophan. A D gene is named only where the DNA matches it firmly. Rows give clone size only sometimes, using once, few, many, or a class for an expanded clone.

clone_size	v_call	j_call	d_call	cdr3_nt	cdr3_aa
.	TRBV11-1	TRBJ2-7	.	TGTGTCAGCAGCTTCGCCGGGTCAGGGGATGCCGAGCAGTACTTC	CVSSFAGSGDAEQYF
.	TRBV19	TRBJ2-1	.	TGTGCCAGTAGTTTACGACAGAGGTCCAGCTCCTACAATGAGCAGTTCTTC	CASSLRQRSSSYNEQFF
many	TRBV14	TRBJ2-1	.	TGTGCCAGCAGCCACTCCGCGGTCAGGACTAACAATGAGCAGTTCTTC	CASSHSAVRTNNEQFF
many	TRBV6-5	TRBJ1-4	.	TGTGCCAGCAGGACGGGAAGGAAAAAACTGTTTTTT	CASRTGRKKLFF
many	TRBV5-1	TRBJ2-1	TRBD1	TGCGCCAGCAGCATGGGACAGTCCTACAATGAGCAGTTCTTC	CASSMGQSYNEQFF
once	TRBV11-2	TRBJ2-1	TRBD1	TGTGCCAGCAGCTTAACCCACGGACAGGAGTATAGGGGTGAGCAATCCTTC	CASSLTHGQEYRGEQSF
.	TRBV11-2	TRBJ2-2	.	TGTGCCAGCATTTTAGATAGAACTGGTGAGCTGTTTTTT	CASILDRTGELFF
.	TRBV11-2	TRBJ2-3	TRBD2	TGTGCCGGCAGCCCGAATCGCGGGAGCTGGTTAGTTACGCAGTATTTT	CAGSPNRGSWLVTQYF
.	TRBV6-1	TRBJ2-1	TRBD2	TGTGCTAGCAGTTTGGTAACGGGAGGGCGTGAGCAGTTCTTC	CASSLVTGGREQFF
many	TRBV28	TRBJ1-5	TRBD1	TGTGCCAGCAGTTCCGGGACAGGGAAAGGTCAGCCCCAGCATTTT	CASSSGTGKGQPQHF
.	TRBV4-2	TRBJ2-1	.	TGTGTCAGCAGTCAAGGGGAGACAGACTACAATGAGCAGTTCTTC	CVSSQGETDYNEQFF
many	TRBV29-1	TRBJ2-2	.	TGCAGCGTTAGAGGACAGTCCACCGGGGAGCTGTTTTTT	CSVRGQSTGELFF
.	TRBV29-1	TRBJ2-2	.	TGCAGCGTCACGTGGCACTCGGACGGGGAGCTGTCTTTT	CSVTWHSDGELSF
.	TRBV11-2	TRBJ2-1	.	TGTACCAACAGCTTAGAGGGGGGAAGTATCGGTGAGCAGTTCTTC	CTNSLEGGSIGEQFF
medium-sized	TRBV11-2	TRBJ2-3	.	TGTGCCTTCGGGGATCCAGATACGCAGTATTTT	CAFGDPDTQYF
.	TRBV12-3/TRBV12-4	TRBJ2-4	.	TGTACCAGCTCCATTACAATAGCCAAAAACATTCAGTACTTC	CTSSITIAKNIQYF
few	TRBV5-1	TRBJ2-7	.	TGCGCCAGCAGCTTGGCGGACTACCGACTCTACGAGCAGTACTTC	CASSLADYRLYEQYF
.	TRBV11-2	TRBJ2-1	.	TGTGCCAGCAGCGTGGATGGGGCAGACAATGAGCAGTCCTTC	CASSVDGADNEQSF
.	TRBV29-1	TRBJ2-3	.	TGCAGCGTCCACGGATCCGCGGCTGGAGGTGGCAGTACGCAGTATTTT	CSVHGSAAGGGSTQYF
.	TRBV4-1	TRBJ2-2	TRBD1	TGTGCCAGCAGCCGGACAGGGACCGGGGAACTGTTTTTT	CASSRTGTGELFF
many	TRBV6-6	TRBJ1-1	.	TGTGCCAGCAGTTACCTGGGGGGGGACACTGAAGCTTTCTTT	CASSYLGGDTEAFF
many	TRBV29-1	TRBJ2-7	TRBD2	TGCAGCGTTATGACTAGCGGGACCTACGAGCAGTACTTC	CSVMTSGTYEQYF
.	TRBV4-2	TRBJ2-3	.	TGTGCCAGCAGCCACTATGGGCAGCAAGATACGCAGTATTTT	CASSHYGQQDTQYF
.	TRBV10-3	TRBJ2-1	TRBD2	TGTGCCATCGGGGACGCCAGCGGGAGGGCCTCCTACAATGAGCAGTTCTTC	CAIGDASGRASYNEQFF
.	TRBV5-1	TRBJ2-5	TRBD2	TGCGCCAGCAGCCCCCGGGGGACTAGCTGCCAAGAGACCCAGTACTTC	CASSPRGTSCQETQYF
.	TRBV6-5	TRBJ2-4	.	TGTGCCAGCAATTGTGGGGGCGCCAAGAACATTCAGTACTTC	CASNCGGAKNIQYF
many	TRBV5-1	TRBJ2-2	TRBD2	TGCGCCAGCAGCTCCGTAGCGGGGTCTGGGACCGGGGAGCTGTTTTTT	CASSSVAGSGTGELFF
.	TRBV28	TRBJ2-5	.	TGTACCAGCAGTTTAAGCGAGACCCAGTACTTC	CTSSLSETQYF
.	TRBV5-1	TRBJ1-2	.	TGCGCCAGCAGCCCAGGACATGGGAGTGGTTACACCTTC	CASSPGHGSGYTF
many	TRBV6-6	TRBJ1-1	.	TGTGCCAGCAGTTTTCATCGACGCGACACTGAAGCTTTCTTT	CASSFHRRDTEAFF
once	TRBV11-1	TRBJ2-7	.	TGTGCCAGCAGCCCTCGGACAGCATCACTACGCGAACAGTACTTC	CASSPRTASLREQYF
once	TRBV11-2	TRBJ2-1	.	TGTGCCAGTAGCTTAGGTTTGGCTCAGTTCTTC	CASSLGLAQFF
many	TRBV6-5	TRBJ2-6	.	TGTGCCAGCAGTTACCGGACACGGGCCCGGTACTCTGGGGCCAACGTCCTGACTTTC	CASSYRTRARYSGANVLTF
.	TRBV11-2	TRBJ2-2	.	TGTGCCAGCTGCCATGACAACACCGGGGAACTGTTTTTT	CASCHDNTGELFF
.	TRBV29-1	TRBJ2-5	.	TGCATCGTTGAACTACCCGCGCAAGAGACCCAATACTTC	CIVELPAQETQYF
.	TRBV6-5	TRBJ2-3	.	TGTGCCAGCAGTTACAGGCAGGGAGGCAATCAGCCCCAGTATTTT	CASSYRQGGNQPQYF
.	TRBV7-8	TRBJ2-4	.	TGTTCCAGCAGCGCGAGCTCCGTAGCCAAAAGCATTCAGTACTTC	CSSSASSVAKSIQYF
.	TRBV5-1	TRBJ2-1	.	TGCGCCAGCACCCATGGCTGGAGCTCCTACAATGAGCAGTTCTTC	CASTHGWSSYNEQFF
many	TRBV6-1	TRBJ2-7	TRBD2	TGTGCCAGCACCCGCCCCCCAGGACTAGCGGGTGCCTACGAGCAGTACTTC	CASTRPPGLAGAYEQYF
.	TRBV29-1	TRBJ1-1	TRBD1	TGTAGCGATGTACAGGGGAAAACTGAAGCTTTCTTT	CSDVQGKTEAFF
.	TRBV11-2	TRBJ2-5	.	TGTGCCAGCAGCTACTCCCGTAGTAGCGAGAGAGAGACCCAGTGCTTC	CASSYSRSSERETQCF
.	TRBV29-1	TRBJ2-1	.	TGCATCGTTGAGTTCAACCAGAACTCCTACAATGAGCAGTTCTTC	CIVEFNQNSYNEQFF
.	TRBV11-2	TRBJ1-1	.	TGTGCCAGCATCTTAGGTCCTGAGGTGAACACTGAAGCTTTCTTT	CASILGPEVNTEAFF
.	TRBV6-1	TRBJ2-5	.	TGTACAAGCGGTAGGACAACCTCTGGGGAGACCCAGTACTTC	CTSGRTTSGETQYF
.	TRBV29-1	TRBJ2-5	.	TGCAGCGTTGGTTCTGGGGTACAGGGTCTAGAGAGCCAGTACTTC	CSVGSGVQGLESQYF
.	TRBV11-1	TRBJ2-1	TRBD2	TGTGCCAGCAGCCTCTCGACCAGCGGGAGGGGCTGGTATGAGCAGTTCTTC	CASSLSTSGRGWYEQFF
.	TRBV29-1	TRBJ2-7	.	TGCAGTGCTGAAGAAGGGACACCAGGCTCCTACGAGCAGTACTTC	CSAEEGTPGSYEQYF
many	TRBV6-5	TRBJ1-6	.	TGTGCCAGCGGGACCTCGAGCTTCACTTCACCCCTCCACTTT	CASGTSSFTSPLHF